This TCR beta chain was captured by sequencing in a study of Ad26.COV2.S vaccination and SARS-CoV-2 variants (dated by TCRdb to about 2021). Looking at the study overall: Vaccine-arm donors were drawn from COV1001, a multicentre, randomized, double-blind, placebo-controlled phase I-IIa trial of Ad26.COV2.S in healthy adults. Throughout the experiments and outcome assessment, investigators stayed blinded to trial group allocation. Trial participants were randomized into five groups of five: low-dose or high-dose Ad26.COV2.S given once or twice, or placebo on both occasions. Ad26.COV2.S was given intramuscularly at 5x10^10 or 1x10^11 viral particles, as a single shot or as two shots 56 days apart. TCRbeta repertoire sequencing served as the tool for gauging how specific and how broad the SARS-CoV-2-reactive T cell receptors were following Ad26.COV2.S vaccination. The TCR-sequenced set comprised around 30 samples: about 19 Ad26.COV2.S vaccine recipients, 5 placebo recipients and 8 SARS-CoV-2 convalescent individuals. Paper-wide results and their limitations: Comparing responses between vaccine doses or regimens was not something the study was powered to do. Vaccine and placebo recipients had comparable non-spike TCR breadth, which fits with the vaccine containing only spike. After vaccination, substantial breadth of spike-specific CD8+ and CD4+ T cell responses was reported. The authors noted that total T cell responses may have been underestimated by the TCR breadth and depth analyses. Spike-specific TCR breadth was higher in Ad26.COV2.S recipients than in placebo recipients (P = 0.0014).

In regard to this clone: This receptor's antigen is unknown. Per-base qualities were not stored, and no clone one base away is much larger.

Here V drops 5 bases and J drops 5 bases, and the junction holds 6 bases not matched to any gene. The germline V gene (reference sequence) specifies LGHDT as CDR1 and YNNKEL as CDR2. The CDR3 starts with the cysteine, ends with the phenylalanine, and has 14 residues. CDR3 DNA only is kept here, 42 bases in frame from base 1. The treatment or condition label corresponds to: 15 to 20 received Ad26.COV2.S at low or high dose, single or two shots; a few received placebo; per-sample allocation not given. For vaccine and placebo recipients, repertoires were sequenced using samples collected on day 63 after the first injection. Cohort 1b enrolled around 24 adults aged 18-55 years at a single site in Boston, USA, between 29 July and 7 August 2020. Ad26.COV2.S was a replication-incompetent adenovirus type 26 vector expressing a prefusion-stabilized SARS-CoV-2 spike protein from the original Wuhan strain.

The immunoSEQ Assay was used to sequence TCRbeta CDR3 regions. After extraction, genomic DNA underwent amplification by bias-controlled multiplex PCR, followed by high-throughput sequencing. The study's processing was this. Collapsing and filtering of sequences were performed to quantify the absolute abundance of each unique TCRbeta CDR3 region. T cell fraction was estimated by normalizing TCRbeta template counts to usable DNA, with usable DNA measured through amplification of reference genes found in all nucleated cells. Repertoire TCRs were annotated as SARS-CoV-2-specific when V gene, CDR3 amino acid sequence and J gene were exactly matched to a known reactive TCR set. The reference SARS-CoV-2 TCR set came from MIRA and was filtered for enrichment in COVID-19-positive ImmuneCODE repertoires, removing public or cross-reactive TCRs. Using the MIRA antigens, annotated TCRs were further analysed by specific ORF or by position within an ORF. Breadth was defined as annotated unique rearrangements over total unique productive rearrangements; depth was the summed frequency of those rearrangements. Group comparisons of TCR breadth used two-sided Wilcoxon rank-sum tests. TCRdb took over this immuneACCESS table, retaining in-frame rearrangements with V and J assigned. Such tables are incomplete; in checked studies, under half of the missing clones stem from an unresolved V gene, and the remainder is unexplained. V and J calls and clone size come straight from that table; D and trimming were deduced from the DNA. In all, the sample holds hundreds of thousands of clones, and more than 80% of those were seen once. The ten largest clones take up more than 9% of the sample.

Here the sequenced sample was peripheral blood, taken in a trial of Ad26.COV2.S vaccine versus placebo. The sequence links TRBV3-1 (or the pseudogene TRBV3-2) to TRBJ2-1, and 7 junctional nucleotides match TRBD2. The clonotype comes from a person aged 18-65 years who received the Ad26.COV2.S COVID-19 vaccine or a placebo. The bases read TGTGCCAGCAGCAGCGGGACTCAGAACAATGAGCAGTTCTTC. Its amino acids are CASSSGTQNNEQFF.